The source of this TCR beta chain is a study of T cells in Graves' hyperthyroidism and ophthalmopathy (dated by TCRdb to between 2018 and 2021). About the full investigation: Peripheral blood samples were taken at initial diagnosis, before any treatment was given. To identify TCR V-J signatures that set the groups apart, the researchers used a discovery cohort of roughly 100 patients, made up of approximately 43 with Graves' ophthalmopathy and around 58 with stable Graves' hyperthyroidism. Prospective prediction of ophthalmopathy was tested in an independent validation cohort consisting of some 19 hyperthyroidism patients and approximately 16 patients who later progressed to ophthalmopathy. The 100 or so discovery patients were randomly split 7:3 into training and test sets. The study also compared thyroid tissue and blood T-cell repertoires from several Graves' hyperthyroidism patients. Once sampling was done, hyperthyroidism patients were given methimazole at a starting dose of 30 mg daily, whereas ophthalmopathy patients were given high-dose intravenous methylprednisolone. According to the paper, TCR Vbeta CDR3 sequencing was carried out on 135 peripheral blood samples, which came from more than 40 ophthalmopathy, around 74 hyperthyroidism and 17 progressor patients. What the work shows at the level of the full study, not this receptor alone: Ophthalmopathy was separated from stable hyperthyroidism by a 13 V-J signature model, with 87.88% sensitivity and approximately 81% specificity obtained in cross-validation and 80%/75% obtained in testing. In validation, the model predicted progression to ophthalmopathy a median of roughly 6.1 months before onset, with roughly 70% sensitivity and 72.22% specificity. No statistical method was used to set the sample size in advance, and investigators knew the group allocation. Most expanded thyroid clonotypes (frequency above 0.001) were also detected in blood, a finding suggesting that blood repertoires may reflect thyroid immune responses.

Details on this clonotype: No cognate antigen has been identified for it. No much larger clone exists at a distance of one base, and base qualities are not known.

The hyperthyroidism patients were between 18 and 65 years old and newly diagnosed, with a disease duration of less than 2 months. The study excluded patients with uncontrolled infections, other autoimmune diseases, pregnancy or lactation. Diagnoses were established on the basis of clinical symptoms, serum thyroxine and TRAb, thyroid ultrasound, and orbital computed tomography. Blood from progressor patients was drawn when they were first diagnosed with hyperthyroidism, before any ophthalmopathy symptoms appeared. PBMCs were separated from 10 ml of fresh peripheral blood using Ficoll-Paque density gradient centrifugation. Patients classed as progressors first received a Graves' hyperthyroidism diagnosis and then went on to develop ophthalmopathy during follow-up. Total RNA was extracted using Trizol reagent, and RNA quality was assessed on an Agilent 2100 Bioanalyzer. The TCR beta CDR3 regions were amplified from RNA transcripts. A first-round RT-PCR of the TCR CDR3 used the HTBI primer set with the Qiagen OneStep RT-PCR kit. A second multiplex PCR round built the libraries, followed by size selection and purification. Sequencing of the libraries was done on an Illumina HiSeq2000 using paired-end 100 bp reads. In the paper's pipeline: SOAPnuke was used to process the raw data, throwing out any read that contained adapters or uncalled bases, had a mean Phred below 15, or lacked an exact constant-primer or identifier match. High-quality paired reads were merged using COPE v1.2.5, and each unique nucleotide sequence was defined as a clonotype. MiTCR v1.1 was used to align clonotypes to the IMGT TRBV, TRBD and TRBJ reference segments. Analysis was restricted to V-J combinations with a frequency above 0.0001, which covered about 99% of repertoires. A TCS score was defined as the ratio between F50 (clonal expansion) and ExV (chaos), using BLOSUM62-based TCRdist between CDR3 peptides within each V-J. Welch's t-statistics and random forest reduced fewer than 600 V-J features to about 13, which were used in a naive Bayes classifier (R e1071). In TCRdb, the public reads were trimmed at Q25 with fastp and aligned with MiXCR, with productive beta chains retained. Every distinct CDR3 protein forms one entry, paired with its most common genes and DNA. The V and J calls, along with clone size, are taken from TCRdb and not from the paper's own processing. For this sample there are around 700,000 distinct CDR3 sequences; about 19% appear just once. About a sixth of the sample comes from the top ten.

V gives up 7 bases and J gives up 3 bases, and the segment between their germline ends measures 19 bases. Reading from cysteine to phenylalanine, the CDR3 counts 15 amino acids. Of the read, only the CDR3 DNA is kept; its 45 bases are in frame from base 1. The specimen sequenced was blood. This receptor was taken from a woman aged 50 to 65 with Graves' hyperthyroidism that later progressed to Graves' ophthalmopathy. The chain is assembled from TRBV12-3 or TRBV12-4 and TRBJ2-7, with TRBD1 as a weak D call on 6 bases. The CDR3 region reads CASKYGAGEFYEQYF. The DNA sequence is TGTGCCAGCAAATATGGGGCAGGGGAATTCTACGAGCAGTACTTC.